What follows is one TCR beta chain and its context. Antigen unknown. Primers included in the PCR were 60 Vbeta and 13 Jbeta primers. Only in-frame clones appear in the TCRdb table, and some are missing; sequencing was by immunoSEQ multiplex PCR. The sample has around 100,000 clones; approximately 80% are singletons. The data derive from a study of cytomegalovirus exposure and HLA in healthy donors. Overall study results and limits: When the data were analyzed later, several of the most significant clusters appeared to be linked to common viral pathogens. The authors assumed roughly uniform sequencing depth across donors for presence/absence analyses.

Germline CDR1 is MNHNS and CDR2 is SASEGT. V was pared by 7 bases and J by 7 bases, with 23 bases between. The CDR3 length is 15 residues. V usage is TRBV6-1 and J usage is TRBJ2-7; a weak D match, TRBD2 (5 bases). The receptor was derived from a female donor in good health and CMV-seropositive. The sequenced sample consisted of PBMCs. The CDR3, as DNA: TGTGCCAGCACCCCCTCGGGGTCCGACCGCTCGGAGCAGTACTTC. Amino acid sequence: CASTPSGSDRSEQYF.